This TCR beta chain was recovered during a study of control samples from healthy donors and cancer patients (dated by TCRdb to about 2020). Compared with germline, V lacks 4 bases and J lacks 9 bases; bases without a gene match: 7. As encoded in the germline V gene, CDR1 is KGHDR while CDR2 is SFDVKD. From its cysteine to its phenylalanine, the CDR3 spans 15 amino acids. Solely the CDR3 DNA is kept, with 45 bases framed from the first base. Library preparation employed the immunoSEQ multiplex PCR assay. This immuneACCESS table, as held by TCRdb, lists in-frame sequences with V and J called but not all clones. Of the missing ones, under half trace to an unresolved V gene in checked studies; the others have no known cause. The sample table holds 100,000 to 150,000 clones, of which 85% to 95% were seen once. Around 0.6% of the sample comes from the top ten. Regarding this clone: No antigen is known for it. No much larger clone is present one base from it, and per-base qualities are unavailable.

Sequencing input: PBMCs. Recombination connected TRBV24-1 to TRBJ2-1, with 11 middle bases fitting TRBD2. The TCR comes from an elderly man with head and neck cancer. The CDR3 in this case is CATSDPTSGAGEQFF. The nucleotide sequence reads as follows: TGTGCCACCAGTGACCCGACTAGCGGGGCCGGTGAGCAGTTCTTC.